The rows below give T cell receptor beta chains drawn from one sample of a study of beta chain features in type 1 diabetes. TCRdb's table, derived via immunoSEQ multiplex PCR, lists solely in-frame clones and lacks some. Altogether 500,000 to 650,000 clones are present, roughly an eighth being singletons, with the ten largest covering 0.095% to 0.15%. Material: naive CD4+ T cells from blood. All receptors come from a man under 40 with type 1 diabetes. Each CDR3 is given with its conserved first and last residue. Fields, in order: V gene, J gene, D gene, clone size, CDR3 protein, CDR3 DNA. A D gene is named only where the DNA matches it firmly. A clone size is listed for some rows: how often the clone was seen (once, few, many), or a class if it is expanded.

V: TRBV19; J: TRBJ1-2; D: -; size: few; CDR3: CASSMGKEYYGYTF; DNA: TGTGCCAGTAGTATGGGGAAGGAGTACTATGGCTACACCTTC
V: TRBV19; J: TRBJ2-2; D: -; size: -; CDR3: CASSIYPGTGELFF; DNA: TGTGCCAGTAGTATTTACCCGGGGACCGGGGAGCTGTTTTTT
V: TRBV5-4; J: TRBJ2-5; D: -; size: -; CDR3: CASSLADGQETQYF; DNA: TGTGCCAGCAGCTTGGCCGATGGTCAAGAGACCCAGTACTTC
V: TRBV18; J: TRBJ2-1; D: TRBD1; size: few; CDR3: CASSLDRANEQFF; DNA: TGTGCCAGCTCGCTGGACAGGGCCAATGAGCAGTTCTTC
V: TRBV9; J: TRBJ2-7; D: -; size: few; CDR3: CASSVVEVGDYEQYF; DNA: TGTGCCAGCAGCGTAGTGGAGGTTGGAGACTACGAGCAGTACTTC
V: TRBV15; J: TRBJ2-1; D: -; size: few; CDR3: CATREGTQAYNEQFF; DNA: TGTGCCACCAGGGAGGGGACCCAAGCCTACAATGAGCAGTTCTTC
V: TRBV5-6; J: TRBJ1-5; D: -; size: few; CDR3: CASSLGRPDNLPQPQHF; DNA: TGTGCCAGCAGCTTGGGTCGGCCCGACAACCTCCCCCAGCCCCAGCATTTT
V: TRBV5-1; J: TRBJ1-5; D: -; size: -; CDR3: CASSLLGGAGQPQHF; DNA: TGCGCCAGCAGCTTGTTGGGTGGGGCAGGCCAGCCCCAGCATTTT
V: TRBV5-6; J: TRBJ2-1; D: -; size: few; CDR3: CASSWAGTRSYNEQFF; DNA: TGTGCCAGCAGCTGGGCCGGGACCCGCTCCTACAATGAGCAGTTCTTC
V: TRBV11-1; J: TRBJ2-5; D: -; size: -; CDR3: CASSFSQGETQYF; DNA: TGTGCCAGCAGCTTCTCGCAGGGAGAGACCCAGTACTTC
V: TRBV27; J: TRBJ1-5; D: TRBD1; size: -; CDR3: CASSPRQGQQPQHF; DNA: TGTGCCAGCAGTCCACGACAGGGGCAACAGCCCCAGCATTTT
V: TRBV9; J: TRBJ2-3; D: TRBD2; size: -; CDR3: CASSVGDPSGSRALTDTQYF; DNA: TGTGCCAGCAGCGTAGGCGATCCTAGCGGGTCACGGGCATTAACAGATACGCAGTATTTT
V: TRBV19; J: TRBJ1-1; D: -; size: -; CDR3: CASSIGHDTEAFF; DNA: TGTGCCAGTAGTATAGGACACGACACTGAAGCTTTCTTT
V: TRBV29-1; J: TRBJ1-4; D: -; size: few; CDR3: CSVVGGDEKLFF; DNA: TGCAGCGTGGTGGGGGGGGATGAAAAACTGTTTTTT
V: TRBV10-3; J: TRBJ1-2; D: -; size: -; CDR3: CAISESAGVRSSGYTF; DNA: TGTGCCATCAGTGAGTCTGCAGGCGTCAGGTCGTCCGGCTACACCTTC
V: TRBV29-1; J: TRBJ1-2; D: TRBD1; size: -; CDR3: CSVESTGGVVSYGYTF; DNA: TGCAGCGTTGAATCCACAGGGGGAGTAGTGTCCTATGGCTACACCTTC
V: TRBV4-3; J: TRBJ1-2; D: -; size: few; CDR3: CASSQGGGGYTF; DNA: TGCGCCAGCAGCCAAGGGGGGGGTGGCTACACCTTC
V: TRBV6-5; J: TRBJ2-1; D: -; size: few; CDR3: CASSYSGDTSVYEQFF; DNA: TGTGCCAGCAGTTACTCTGGGGATACTAGTGTCTATGAGCAGTTCTTC
V: TRBV29-1; J: TRBJ1-2; D: TRBD1; size: -; CDR3: CSVAQGAPANYGYTF; DNA: TGCAGCGTTGCACAGGGGGCACCAGCTAACTATGGCTACACCTTC
V: TRBV7-2; J: TRBJ2-7; D: TRBD2; size: -; CDR3: CASSLSGTSGPYEQYF; DNA: TGTGCCAGCAGCTTATCCGGGACTAGCGGCCCCTACGAGCAGTACTTC
V: TRBV4-2; J: TRBJ2-4; D: -; size: few; CDR3: CASSQDRPIQYF; DNA: TGTGCCAGCAGCCAAGATCGGCCAATTCAGTACTTC
V: TRBV7-2; J: TRBJ2-1; D: -; size: -; CDR3: CASRRVSEQFF; DNA: TGTGCCAGCAGACGTGTAAGTGAGCAGTTCTTC
V: TRBV10-3; J: TRBJ2-1; D: -; size: few; CDR3: CAISESAFNEQFF; DNA: TGTGCCATCAGTGAGTCTGCCTTCAATGAGCAGTTCTTC
V: TRBV28; J: TRBJ2-7; D: -; size: few; CDR3: CASSTERDEQYF; DNA: TGTGCCAGCAGTACGGAGAGGGATGAGCAGTACTTC
V: TRBV30; J: TRBJ2-5; D: TRBD1; size: -; CDR3: CAWSKGTGEVETQYF; DNA: TGTGCCTGGAGTAAGGGGACAGGGGAAGTAGAGACCCAGTACTTC
V: TRBV2; J: TRBJ2-7; D: TRBD1; size: -; CDR3: CASLSGTGVPYEQYF; DNA: TGTGCCAGCTTATCCGGGACAGGAGTCCCCTACGAGCAGTACTTC
V: TRBV7-2; J: TRBJ2-7; D: TRBD1; size: -; CDR3: CASSSTTGGYEQYF; DNA: TGTGCCAGCAGCTCGACGACAGGGGGCTACGAGCAGTACTTC